One and the same sample provided the 12 T cell receptor beta chains below, sequenced in a study of T cell clonotyping in hematopoietic cell transplantation. Sequenced by immunoSEQ multiplex PCR; TCRdb stores in-frame clones only, minus some. The sample holds just under 20,000 clones; approximately 79% are singletons and the top ten take approximately 15%. The sequenced sample consisted of peripheral blood mononuclear cells. Receptors were obtained from a man aged 60 to 69 in good health. Some clones in this sample may be carry-over from other donors' samples.

This clone has more than one count but fewer than ten. The J gene is TRBJ1-2, the V gene TRBV5-6, with 12 bases that match TRBD1. Germline trimming cut 4 bases from V and 5 bases from J; bases unmatched to any gene: 9. CDR3 size: 16 residues. The V gene's germline CDR1 is SGHDT and CDR2 YYEEEE. This CDR3 reads CASSTGTGGDWYGYTF. DNA of the CDR3: TGTGCCAGCAGCACGGGGACAGGGGGCGATTGGTATGGCTACACCTTC.

The chain is built from TRBV6-5 and TRBJ1-2, with D uncertain. Germline CDR1 MNHEY, CDR2 SVGAGI. Trimming shortened V by 6 bases and J by 0 bases, and 11 bases separated the two germline ends. This CDR3 comprises 14 residues. CDR3 amino acids: CASRSAEANYGYTF. The CDR3 DNA reads as TGTGCCAGCAGGTCGGCAGAGGCTAACTATGGCTACACCTTC.

The rearrangement uses TRBV29-1 and TRBJ1-1; the D is unclear. Trimming pared 2 bases from V and 1 base from J, leaving 14 bases between. The CDR3 length is 15 residues. Germline V gene data show CDR1 as SQVTM and CDR2 as ANQGSEA. CDR3 sequence: CSVERDEYGNTEAFF. CDR3 nucleotide sequence: TGCAGCGTTGAAAGGGATGAGTATGGGAACACTGAAGCTTTCTTT.

The rearrangement uses TRBV13 and TRBJ2-5; tentative D call: TRBD1 (6 bases). The germline gives CDR1 PRHDT, CDR2 FYEKMQ (reference sequence). Trimming removed 4 bases from V and 1 base from J, with 10 bases in between. CDR3 length: 14 amino acids. CDR3 sequence: CASSSDSIQETQYF. The CDR3 DNA sequence: TGTGCCAGCAGCTCGGACAGCATCCAAGAGACCCAGTACTTC. The complete variable domain, with remaining parts taken from reference TRBV13 and TRBJ2-5, reads AAGVIQSPRHLIKEKRETATLKCYPIPRHDTVYWYQQGPGQDPQFLISFYEKMQSDKGSIPDRFSAQQFSDYHSELNMSSLELGDSALYFCASSSDSIQETQYFGPGTRLLVL.

The rearrangement links TRBV5-1 to TRBJ1-2; maybe TRBD1 (5 bases). V was shortened by 2 bases and J by 8 bases, with 22 bases between the two germline ends. CDR1 and CDR2 (germline): SGHRS, YFSETQ. The CDR3 loop spans 16 amino acids. In DNA form, the CDR3 reads TGCGCCAGCAGCTTCGGGGCGGAGGCAGGGCTCGAAGGCTACACCTTC. Encoded protein: CASSFGAEAGLEGYTF. Full variable domain (remainder filled in from reference TRBV5-1 and TRBJ1-2): KAGVTQTPRYLIKTRGQQVTLSCSPISGHRSVSWYQQTPGQGLQFLFEYFSETQRNKGNFPGRFSGRQFSNSRSEMNVSTLELGDSALYLCASSFGAEAGLEGYTFGSGTRLTVV.

This chain connects TRBV28 to TRBJ2-5; D is unresolved. Germline CDR1 and CDR2: MDHEN and SYDVKM. This CDR3 is 14 amino acids long. V lost 6 bases, J lost 1 base, and 12 bases lay in between. This CDR3 is CASSEKRSQETQYF. The CDR3 DNA follows: TGTGCCAGCAGCGAAAAGCGTAGCCAAGAGACCCAGTACTTC.

This clone showed up just a few times. This chain uses TRBV11-2 with TRBJ2-6; the D call may be TRBD1 or TRBD2 (5 bases each). The V end was cut by 10 bases, the J end by 4 bases, with 17 bases between. CDR1 and CDR2 (germline): SGHAT, FQNNGV. The CDR3 covers 15 residues. CDR3 in DNA: TGTGCCACCTCCCCCGGGGCGCGAGGGGCCAACGTCCTGACTTTC. Translation: CATSPGARGANVLTF.

This chain links TRBV27 with TRBJ2-3; 8 bases match TRBD2. The CDR3 length is 20 residues. CDR1 is MNHEY and CDR2 is SMNVEV in the germline V gene (reference sequence). V was pared by 5 bases and J by 2 bases, with 21 bases of the junction left unmatched. CDR3 in DNA: TGTGCCAGCAGTGACAGGTCCACTAGCGGAGGTTGGGGGCACACAGATACGCAGTATTTT. Translation: CASSDRSTSGGWGHTDTQYF.

The chain links TRBV11-2 to TRBJ2-7, with 10 positions matching TRBD1. The trim removed 0 bases at V and 2 bases at J, leaving 7 bases unmatched. The CDR3 is 17 residues long. Germline CDR1 reads SGHAT; CDR2 reads FQNNGV. For the CDR3, the DNA is TGTGCCAGCAGCTTAGATACCGGGACAGGGGTGCCCTACGAGCAGTACTTC. Translation: CASSLDTGTGVPYEQYF. The variable domain in full, with the rest retrieved from reference TRBV11-2 and TRBJ2-7, is EAGVAQSPRYKIIEKRQSVAFWCNPISGHATLYWYQQILGQGPKLLIQFQNNGVVDDSQLPKDRFSAERLKGVDSTLKIQPAKLEDSAVYLCASSLDTGTGVPYEQYFGPGTRLTVT.

The J gene is TRBJ1-2, the V gene TRBV11-2; D is ambiguous. The CDR3 runs to 14 residues. V gave up 0 bases and J gave up 4 bases, with 9 bases separating them. Germline lookup yields CDR1 SGHAT and CDR2 FQNNGV. The CDR3 spells CASSLDQVPYGYTF. In DNA, the CDR3 is TGTGCCAGCAGCTTAGATCAGGTACCCTATGGCTACACCTTC.

V is TRBV9 and J is TRBJ1-2; the D is unclear. Germline CDR1 and CDR2: SGDLS and YYNGEE. The CDR3 is 15 amino acids. Trimming left V 0 bases short and J 3 bases short, with 12 bases between. The CDR3 region has the DNA TGTGCCAGCAGCGTAGATTACAGAAGCTACTATGGCTACACCTTC. The encoded protein is CASSVDYRSYYGYTF.

The rearrangement joins TRBV6-6 to TRBJ1-2; no firm D call. The CDR3 length is 15 residues. V lost 5 bases to trimming and J lost 7 bases, with 20 bases between them. From germline, CDR1 is MNHNY and CDR2 SVGAGI (reference sequence). In DNA form, the CDR3 reads TGTGCCAGCAGTCCCCCCGGACCAAAGGCAGGTGGCTACACCTTC. This gives the protein CASSPPGPKAGGYTF.